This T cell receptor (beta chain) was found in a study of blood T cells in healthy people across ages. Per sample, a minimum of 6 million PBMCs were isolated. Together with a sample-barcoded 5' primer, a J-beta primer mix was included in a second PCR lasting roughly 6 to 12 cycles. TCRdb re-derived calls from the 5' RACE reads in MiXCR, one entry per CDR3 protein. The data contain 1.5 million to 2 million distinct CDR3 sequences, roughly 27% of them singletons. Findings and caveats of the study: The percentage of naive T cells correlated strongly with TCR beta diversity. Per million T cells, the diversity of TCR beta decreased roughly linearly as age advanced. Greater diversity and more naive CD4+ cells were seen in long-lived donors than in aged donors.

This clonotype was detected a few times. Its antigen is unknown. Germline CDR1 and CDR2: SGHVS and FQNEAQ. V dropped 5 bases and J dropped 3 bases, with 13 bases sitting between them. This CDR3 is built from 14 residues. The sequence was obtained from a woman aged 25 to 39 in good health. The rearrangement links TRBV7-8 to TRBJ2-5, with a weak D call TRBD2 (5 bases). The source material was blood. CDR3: CASSALTRKETQYF. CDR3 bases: TGTGCCAGCAGCGCCCTTACTAGGAAAGAGACCCAGTACTTC.